A selection of T cell receptor beta chains follows, all from one sample in a study of neurological immune-mediated disorders. TCRdb passed the 5' RACE reads through MiXCR, listing each CDR3 protein once. The table has tens of thousands of distinct CDR3 sequences, nearly 3.5% seen once. Input material: PBMCs. Receptor source: a man between 35 and 55 years old with multiple sclerosis. Each CDR3 is given with its conserved first and last residue. Each record gives: CDR3 protein, CDR3 DNA, V gene, J gene, clone size, D gene. D genes are given only for firm matches. Clone size is stated in some rows and not others, as once, few, many or a class when expanded.

cdr3_aa: CASSLEGWTSTDTQYF
cdr3_nt: TGTGCCAGCAGCTTAGAGGGGTGGACTAGCACAGATACGCAGTATTTT
v_call: TRBV7-9
j_call: TRBJ2-3
clone_size: .
d_call: .

cdr3_aa: CASSLPPPGANVLTF
cdr3_nt: TGCGCCAGCAGCTTGCCTCCCCCTGGGGCCAACGTCCTGACTTTC
v_call: TRBV5-1
j_call: TRBJ2-6
clone_size: many
d_call: .

cdr3_aa: CAISGPEETQYF
cdr3_nt: TGTGCCATCAGTGGTCCCGAAGAGACCCAGTACTTC
v_call: TRBV10-3
j_call: TRBJ2-5
clone_size: many
d_call: .

cdr3_aa: CASSKEGDTEAFF
cdr3_nt: TGTGCCTCGTCTAAGGAGGGTGACACTGAAGCTTTCTTT
v_call: TRBV7-7
j_call: TRBJ1-1
clone_size: many
d_call: .

cdr3_aa: CASSQVLGSTEAFF
cdr3_nt: TGTGCCAGCAGCCAAGTCCTCGGGTCCACTGAAGCTTTCTTT
v_call: TRBV3-1
j_call: TRBJ1-1
clone_size: many
d_call: .

cdr3_aa: CDSSKKGTELFF
cdr3_nt: TGCGACAGCAGCAAAAAGGGGACAGAACTGTTTTTT
v_call: TRBV4-1
j_call: TRBJ1-4
clone_size: few
d_call: TRBD1

cdr3_aa: CASSLNRRSTEAFF
cdr3_nt: TGTGCCAGCAGCTTGAACAGGCGGAGCACTGAAGCTTTCTTT
v_call: TRBV5-6
j_call: TRBJ1-1
clone_size: many
d_call: .

cdr3_aa: CASSLMWAQVLPYNEQFF
cdr3_nt: TGCGCCAGCAGCTTGATGTGGGCTCAGGTCCTCCCCTACAATGAGCAGTTCTTC
v_call: TRBV5-1
j_call: TRBJ2-1
clone_size: medium-sized
d_call: .

cdr3_aa: CSVGDRGSNKTQNF
cdr3_nt: TGCAGCGTAGGAGACAGGGGAAGCAATAAGACCCAGAATTTT
v_call: TRBV29-1
j_call: TRBJ1-5
clone_size: few
d_call: TRBD1

cdr3_aa: CSVQLAGGMWEQYF
cdr3_nt: TGCAGCGTCCAACTAGCGGGGGGCATGTGGGAGCAGTACTTC
v_call: TRBV29-1
j_call: TRBJ2-7
clone_size: many
d_call: TRBD2

cdr3_aa: CASSDRVGYTF
cdr3_nt: TGTGCCAGCAGTGACAGGGTTGGCTACACCTTC
v_call: TRBV27
j_call: TRBJ1-2
clone_size: few
d_call: TRBD1

cdr3_aa: CASSYGYGYTF
cdr3_nt: TGTGCCAGCAGTTACGGTTATGGCTACACCTTC
v_call: TRBV6-5
j_call: TRBJ1-2
clone_size: .
d_call: .

cdr3_aa: CASSWMVGEQFF
cdr3_nt: TGTGCCAGCAGTTGGATGGTAGGTGAGCAGTTCTTC
v_call: TRBV12-3/TRBV12-4
j_call: TRBJ2-1
clone_size: many
d_call: .

cdr3_aa: CSVEDRSHGYTF
cdr3_nt: TGCAGCGTTGAAGATCGAAGTCATGGCTACACCTTC
v_call: TRBV29-1
j_call: TRBJ1-2
clone_size: many
d_call: .

cdr3_aa: CSVVLLAGGVGELFF
cdr3_nt: TGCAGCGTTGTTTTACTAGCGGGAGGCGTCGGGGAGCTGTTTTTT
v_call: TRBV29-1
j_call: TRBJ2-2
clone_size: many
d_call: TRBD2

cdr3_aa: CASSPREGGYEQYF
cdr3_nt: TGTGCCAGCAGCCCTCGGGAGGGAGGCTACGAGCAGTACTTC
v_call: TRBV7-6
j_call: TRBJ2-7
clone_size: .
d_call: TRBD2

cdr3_aa: CASSLGTTDTQYF
cdr3_nt: TGTGCCAGCAGCTTGGGGACCACAGATACGCAGTATTTT
v_call: TRBV7-9
j_call: TRBJ2-3
clone_size: many
d_call: .

cdr3_aa: CASSLGLGSYEQYF
cdr3_nt: TGCGCCAGCAGCTTGGGTTTGGGTTCCTACGAGCAGTACTTC
v_call: TRBV5-1
j_call: TRBJ2-7
clone_size: many
d_call: .

cdr3_aa: CSATPPGLAYNEQFF
cdr3_nt: TGCAGTGCCACGCCGCCGGGACTAGCGTACAATGAGCAGTTCTTC
v_call: TRBV20-1
j_call: TRBJ2-1
clone_size: many
d_call: TRBD2

cdr3_aa: CSAGVQGGTYEQYF
cdr3_nt: TGCAGTGCCGGGGTCCAAGGGGGCACCTACGAGCAGTACTTC
v_call: TRBV20-1
j_call: TRBJ2-7
clone_size: many
d_call: TRBD1

cdr3_aa: CASSSRGGTEAFF
cdr3_nt: TGTGCCAGCAGCTCCCGGGGGGGCACTGAAGCTTTCTTT
v_call: TRBV11-2
j_call: TRBJ1-1
clone_size: many
d_call: .

cdr3_aa: CASSEATLWVAKNIQYF
cdr3_nt: TGTGCCAGCAGTGAAGCTACGCTGTGGGTAGCGAAAAACATTCAGTACTTC
v_call: TRBV2
j_call: TRBJ2-4
clone_size: .
d_call: .

cdr3_aa: CASSLDSGSDTQYF
cdr3_nt: TGCGCCAGCAGCTTGGACTCGGGTTCAGATACGCAGTATTTT
v_call: TRBV5-1
j_call: TRBJ2-3
clone_size: many
d_call: .

cdr3_aa: CASSPKVSGMNTEAFF
cdr3_nt: TGCGCCAGCAGCCCGAAGGTGAGCGGGATGAACACTGAAGCTTTCTTT
v_call: TRBV5-1
j_call: TRBJ1-1
clone_size: .
d_call: .

cdr3_aa: CSAMPNYGYTF
cdr3_nt: TGCAGTGCTATGCCTAACTATGGCTACACCTTC
v_call: TRBV20-1
j_call: TRBJ1-2
clone_size: many
d_call: .

cdr3_aa: CASSERSKGNQPQHF
cdr3_nt: TGTGCCAGCAGCGAAAGGTCCAAAGGGAATCAGCCCCAGCATTTT
v_call: TRBV7-8
j_call: TRBJ1-5
clone_size: many
d_call: .

cdr3_aa: CASSYRPGVNTEAFF
cdr3_nt: TGTGCCAGCAGTTACAGGCCGGGTGTGAACACTGAAGCTTTCTTT
v_call: TRBV6-5
j_call: TRBJ1-1
clone_size: many
d_call: .

cdr3_aa: CASSFFRYDTGVKNIQYF
cdr3_nt: TGTGCCAGCAGTTTCTTCCGCTATGATACAGGGGTCAAAAACATTCAGTACTTC
v_call: TRBV12-3/TRBV12-4
j_call: TRBJ2-4
clone_size: many
d_call: TRBD1

cdr3_aa: CASSVALSATEAFF
cdr3_nt: TGTGCCAGCAGCGTAGCTTTGTCGGCGACTGAAGCTTTCTTT
v_call: TRBV9
j_call: TRBJ1-1
clone_size: many
d_call: .

cdr3_aa: CASSLDSGMDQPQHF
cdr3_nt: TGTGCCAGCAGCTTAGACTCAGGCATGGATCAGCCCCAGCATTTT
v_call: TRBV7-6
j_call: TRBJ1-5
clone_size: many
d_call: .

cdr3_aa: CASSQGGPGNYGYTF
cdr3_nt: TGCGCCAGCAGCCAAGGAGGGCCAGGGAACTATGGCTACACCTTC
v_call: TRBV4-1
j_call: TRBJ1-2
clone_size: many
d_call: .

cdr3_aa: CASSTDRGLYGYTF
cdr3_nt: TGCGCCAGCAGCACGGACAGGGGGCTCTATGGCTACACCTTC
v_call: TRBV5-1
j_call: TRBJ1-2
clone_size: many
d_call: TRBD1

cdr3_aa: CATSRADRSNQPQHF
cdr3_nt: TGTGCCACCAGCAGGGCCGACAGGAGCAATCAGCCCCAGCATTTT
v_call: TRBV15
j_call: TRBJ1-5
clone_size: many
d_call: .

cdr3_aa: CASSLVGGEETQYF
cdr3_nt: TGCGCCAGCAGCTTGGTTGGAGGAGAAGAGACCCAGTACTTC
v_call: TRBV5-1
j_call: TRBJ2-5
clone_size: many
d_call: .

cdr3_aa: CASSPGLLRGRLAGGDEQFF
cdr3_nt: TGCGCCAGCAGCCCGGGATTGTTAAGGGGGCGGCTAGCGGGAGGAGATGAGCAGTTCTTC
v_call: TRBV5-1
j_call: TRBJ2-1
clone_size: many
d_call: TRBD2

cdr3_aa: CASSPNPDGYGYTF
cdr3_nt: TGTGCCAGCAGCCCGAACCCCGACGGCTATGGCTACACCTTC
v_call: TRBV3-1
j_call: TRBJ1-2
clone_size: many
d_call: .

cdr3_aa: CASSSNRTLNQPQHF
cdr3_nt: TGTGCCAGCAGTTCGAACAGAACCTTAAATCAGCCCCAGCATTTT
v_call: TRBV12-3/TRBV12-4
j_call: TRBJ1-5
clone_size: many
d_call: .

cdr3_aa: CASSLLKETQYF
cdr3_nt: TGCGCCAGCAGCTTACTCAAAGAGACCCAGTACTTC
v_call: TRBV5-1
j_call: TRBJ2-5
clone_size: many
d_call: .

cdr3_aa: CASSLGQGTYGYTF
cdr3_nt: TGTGCCAGCAGTCTAGGGCAGGGCACCTATGGCTACACCTTC
v_call: TRBV12-3/TRBV12-4
j_call: TRBJ1-2
clone_size: many
d_call: .

cdr3_aa: CASSVSGNSPLHF
cdr3_nt: TGCGCCAGCAGCGTCAGTGGAAACTCACCCCTCCACTTT
v_call: TRBV10-1
j_call: TRBJ1-6
clone_size: many
d_call: .

cdr3_aa: CASRVAGGPVEQYF
cdr3_nt: TGTGCCAGCAGAGTAGCGGGAGGGCCGGTCGAGCAGTACTTC
v_call: TRBV12-3/TRBV12-4
j_call: TRBJ2-7
clone_size: many
d_call: TRBD2

cdr3_aa: CASSLVGGGANEQFF
cdr3_nt: TGTGCCAGCAGCTTAGTAGGCGGGGGGGCCAATGAGCAGTTCTTC
v_call: TRBV7-2
j_call: TRBJ2-1
clone_size: many
d_call: TRBD2

cdr3_aa: CASSPSEGSVGELFF
cdr3_nt: TGTGCCAGCAGCCCGTCTGAGGGTAGTGTCGGGGAGCTGTTTTTT
v_call: TRBV7-9
j_call: TRBJ2-2
clone_size: many
d_call: .

cdr3_aa: CASSVLAKEQYF
cdr3_nt: TGTGCCAGCAGCGTCCTAGCCAAAGAGCAGTACTTC
v_call: TRBV3-1
j_call: TRBJ2-7
clone_size: .
d_call: .

cdr3_aa: CASRLTYEQYF
cdr3_nt: TGTGCCAGCAGGCTTACCTACGAGCAGTACTTC
v_call: TRBV6-1
j_call: TRBJ2-7
clone_size: many
d_call: .

cdr3_aa: CASSAAAGGSYNEQFF
cdr3_nt: TGCGCCAGCAGCGCCGCTGCGGGAGGCTCCTACAATGAGCAGTTCTTC
v_call: TRBV5-1
j_call: TRBJ2-1
clone_size: many
d_call: TRBD2

cdr3_aa: CASSAGQGRETQYF
cdr3_nt: TGTGCCAGCAGCGCAGGACAGGGTCGAGAGACCCAGTACTTC
v_call: TRBV9
j_call: TRBJ2-5
clone_size: many
d_call: TRBD1

cdr3_aa: CAIRPGQGASSTEAFF
cdr3_nt: TGTGCCATCAGGCCTGGACAGGGGGCAAGTAGCACTGAAGCTTTCTTT
v_call: TRBV10-3
j_call: TRBJ1-1
clone_size: many
d_call: TRBD1

cdr3_aa: CASMLWTNTGELFF
cdr3_nt: TGCGCCAGCATGTTATGGACGAACACCGGGGAGCTGTTTTTT
v_call: TRBV5-1
j_call: TRBJ2-2
clone_size: medium-sized
d_call: .

cdr3_aa: CATSRPGGPRTNEQFF
cdr3_nt: TGTGCCACCAGCAGACCCGGGGGGCCCCGCACGAATGAGCAGTTCTTC
v_call: TRBV15
j_call: TRBJ2-1
clone_size: many
d_call: .

cdr3_aa: CASSLRGGSNQPQHF
cdr3_nt: TGCGCCAGCAGCTTGAGGGGTGGAAGCAATCAGCCCCAGCATTTT
v_call: TRBV5-1
j_call: TRBJ1-5
clone_size: .
d_call: .